This T cell receptor beta chain appears in the sequencing data of a study of T cell repertoires in aging, cancer and after chemotherapy. TRB rearrangements spanning V, D and J were amplified using mixed TRB-A/B primers. MiXCR, applied by TCRdb to the multiplex PCR reads, yields one record per CDR3 protein. This table has about 3,800 distinct CDR3 sequences, around 30% appearing once. Germline CDR1 GTSNPN, CDR2 SVGIG (reference sequence). The CDR3 is 14 residues long. V trimming: 2 bases; J trimming: 14 bases; junction bases outside the gene matches: 17. TCR beta rearrangements were amplified from peripheral blood genomic DNA.

Sequencing used blood. This clonotype originated in a human donor with a solid tumor. This chain connects TRBV30 to TRBJ1-1, with 7 bases matching TRBD1. The CDR3 spells CAWSLTGANTEVFF. CDR3 bases: TGTGCCTGGAGTCTAACAGGGGCGAACACAGAAGTCTTCTTT.